Below, one TCR beta chain is given with its context. Its antigen remains unidentified. Per-nucleotide qualities are absent, and no much larger clonotype sits a single base away. Repertoires were sampled repeatedly over the course of chemoradiotherapy, so clonal expansion could be followed in the tumor microenvironment. This record belongs to a study of chemoradiotherapy in HPV16-positive cancers (dated by TCRdb to between 2021 and 2024). Background on the whole study: Using functional T-cell assays on cells from a couple of HPV16-positive patients, the researchers defined candidate HPV-specific T-cell clones and common TCR motifs. The candidate HPV-specific TCRs and motifs were then tracked in TCR repertoires from 86 patients with HPV-related cancers. The study asked whether T-cell immunity against the HPV oncoproteins E6 and E7 changes during chemoradiotherapy and whether it affects survival. The paper's findings and limits, for the study overall: Expansion of candidate HPV-specific clones and E7-related TCR motifs was observed in the tumor microenvironment during treatment, whereas no such expansion was observed for non-HPV-specific T cells. Among HPV16-positive patients, expansion of HPV-responsive T cells during chemoradiotherapy was associated with better recurrence-free survival. Only two HPV16-positive patients were used to derive the functional definition of HPV-specific T cells, and the survival association was reported for HPV16-positive patients.

CDR1 and CDR2 (MNHEY, SMNVEV) derive from the germline V gene (reference sequence). Between the V and J ends, shortened by 5 bases and 0 bases respectively, the junction contains 20 bases. The CDR3 covers 19 residues, taking in both the cysteine and the phenylalanine. The kept DNA is CDR3 alone, 57 bases in frame from the first base. The method was the immunoSEQ multiplex PCR assay. This immuneACCESS table, as held by TCRdb, lists in-frame sequences with V and J called but not all clones. Of the missing ones, under half trace to an unresolved V gene in checked studies; the others have no known cause. The table for this sample lists around 180 clones; 75% to 95% of them were counted only once. Of the sample, about 15% is held by the ten largest clones.

Sample: tumor tissue, taken from a patient who underwent chemoradiotherapy. The chain links TRBV27 with TRBJ1-6, with no D gene named confidently. The sequence derives from a human donor with HPV-associated anogenital cancer. The base sequence is TGTGCCAGCAGTCCAACCGCCGCCAGCAAAAGCTCCTATAATTCACCCCTCCACTTT. Translation gives CASSPTAASKSSYNSPLHF.